These 6 T cell receptor beta chains were all obtained from the same sample, sequenced in a study of blood T cell repertoires in COVID-19. Assay used: immunoSEQ multiplex PCR; TCRdb lists only in-frame clones, some missing. The sample lists around 55,000 clones; over 80% were seen once. What was sequenced was peripheral blood. The source is a man between 60 and 75 years old with acute or convalescent COVID-19.

This sequence joins TRBV2 and TRBJ2-7; TRBD1 matches at 8 bases. The J segment lost 1 base and the V segment lost 7 bases, leaving 9 bases of the junction unmatched. The length of the CDR3 is 15 residues. CDR1 is SNHLY, CDR2 FYNNEI, per germline. The chain's CDR3 is CASKGQGGLSYEQYF. The CDR3 bases are TGTGCCAGCAAAGGACAGGGAGGTCTTTCCTACGAGCAGTACTTC.

The chain couples TRBV19 to TRBJ2-7, with D tentatively TRBD1 (6 bases). Germline V lookup: CDR1 LNHDA, CDR2 SQIVND (reference sequence). V was shortened by 5 bases and J by 7 bases, with 24 bases between the two germline ends. This CDR3 spans 16 amino acids. CDR3 sequence (DNA): TGTGCCAGTAGTCCCAGACAGGCGCCCTTATCTGGGGAGCAGTACTTC. It codes for CASSPRQAPLSGEQYF.

CDR3 protein: CASSSSGHSTDTQYF. The CDR3 bases are TGTGCCAGCAGCTCGAGCGGGCATAGCACAGATACGCAGTATTTT. The chain is built from TRBV5-4 and TRBJ2-3, with TRBD2 as a possible D gene (6 bases). The CDR3 spans 15 residues. Germline CDR1 is SGHNT and CDR2 is YYREEE (reference sequence). Trimming removed 3 bases at V and 0 bases at J, with 11 bases between.

The J gene is TRBJ2-1, the V gene TRBV5-1, with 8 bases fitting TRBD1. The length of the CDR3 is 14 residues. Germline V gene data show CDR1 as SGHRS and CDR2 as YFSETQ. Unmatched junction bases numbered 4, after V lost 0 bases and J lost 8 bases. The CDR3 is CASSLGQGSDEQFF. DNA for the CDR3: TGCGCCAGCAGCTTGGGACAGGGGTCCGATGAGCAGTTCTTC. Full variable domain (missing parts from reference TRBV5-1 and TRBJ2-1): KAGVTQTPRYLIKTRGQQVTLSCSPISGHRSVSWYQQTPGQGLQFLFEYFSETQRNKGNFPGRFSGRQFSNSRSEMNVSTLELGDSALYLCASSLGQGSDEQFFGPGTRLTVL.

Comments on this clone: At one of its ends the junction is not consistent with the germline gene, which may arise from a read error. In DNA form, the CDR3 reads TGTGCCAGCAGCACCGGACAGAGCTCTGGAAACACCATATACTTT. It codes for CASSTGQSSGNTIYF. The J gene is TRBJ1-3, the V gene TRBV7-8; TRBD1 might be the D (6 bases). Germline V gene data show CDR1 as SGHVS and CDR2 as FQNEAQ. This CDR3 is 15 amino acids long.

The V call is TRBV11-2, the J call TRBJ2-7; no clear D. Trimming shortened V by 4 bases and J by 3 bases, and 16 bases separated the two germline ends. Germline values: CDR1 SGHAT, CDR2 FQNNGV. This CDR3 has 15 amino acids. CDR3 sequence (DNA): TGTGCCAGCAGCTCCACCCCGATGGTTAGCTACGAGCAGTACTTC. It specifies CASSSTPMVSYEQYF.